Sequencing of this T cell receptor (beta chain) was carried out in a study of shared clonotypes between healthy human individuals. The study, taken as a whole, reports: The generation probabilities recorded for non-shared clonotypes fell below those of clonotypes shared by all four donors. Of the naive CD4 clonotypes, around 4.7% were shared across several donors.

TCRdb's copy holds only in-frame clones and misses some; the assay was immunoSEQ multiplex PCR. The data contain roughly 1 million clones, more than 75% of them singletons. Donors, without exception, were Caucasian adults residing in Nashville, Tennessee. Comments on this clone: Its matching antigen is unknown.

CDR1 is MNHEY and CDR2 is SMNVEV in the germline V gene (reference sequence). Deletions cut 8 bases from V and 0 bases from J, with 11 bases between. This CDR3 spans 14 amino acids. The chain employs TRBV27 and TRBJ1-5; perhaps TRBD1 as D (5 bases). This sequence originates from a man between 18 and 35 years old in good health. Some clones in this sample may be carry-over from other donors' samples. Sequenced material: memory CD4+ T cells from PBMCs. Subset noted: CD45RA-negative fraction. The CDR3 DNA reads as TGTGCCAGCCGAGACAGTTATAGCAATCAGCCCCAGCATTTT. Its protein is CASRDSYSNQPQHF.